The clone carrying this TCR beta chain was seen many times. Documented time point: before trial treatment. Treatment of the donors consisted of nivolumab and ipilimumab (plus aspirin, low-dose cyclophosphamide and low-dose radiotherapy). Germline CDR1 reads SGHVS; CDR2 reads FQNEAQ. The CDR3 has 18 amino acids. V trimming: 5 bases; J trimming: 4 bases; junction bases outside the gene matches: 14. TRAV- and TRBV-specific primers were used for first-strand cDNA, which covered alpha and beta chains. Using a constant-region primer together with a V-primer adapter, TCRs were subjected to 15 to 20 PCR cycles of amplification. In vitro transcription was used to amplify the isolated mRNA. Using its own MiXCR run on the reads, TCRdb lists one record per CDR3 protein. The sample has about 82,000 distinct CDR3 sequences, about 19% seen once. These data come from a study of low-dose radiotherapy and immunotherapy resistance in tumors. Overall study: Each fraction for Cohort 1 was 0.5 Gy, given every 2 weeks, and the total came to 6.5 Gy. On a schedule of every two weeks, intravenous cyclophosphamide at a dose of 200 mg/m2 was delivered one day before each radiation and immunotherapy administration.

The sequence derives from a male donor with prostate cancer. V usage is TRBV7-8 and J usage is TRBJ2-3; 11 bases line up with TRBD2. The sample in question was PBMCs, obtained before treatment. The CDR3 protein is CASSPSGPSGRTPDTQYF. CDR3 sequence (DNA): TGTGCCAGCAGCCCGAGCGGTCCTAGCGGGAGGACGCCAGATACGCAGTATTTT. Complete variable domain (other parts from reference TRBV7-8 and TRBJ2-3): GAGVSQSPRYKVAKRGQDVALRCDPISGHVSLFWYQQALGQGPEFLTYFQNEAQLDKSGLPSDRFFAERPEGSVSTLKIQRTQQEDSAVYLCASSPSGPSGRTPDTQYFGPGTRLTVL.